Detailed here is one T cell receptor (beta chain). Its antigen is currently unknown. CDR1 is MDHEN and CDR2 is SYDVKM in the germline V gene. V shed 4 bases, J shed 5 bases, and the junction held 7 bases outside the gene matches. The CDR3 has 16 amino acids. This specimen belongs to a study of T cells in localized non-small cell lung cancer. Broader study findings: Uninvolved neighboring lung showed the greatest T cell clonality, exceeding tumor. Sequence data derive from only one tumor region, so heterogeneity remains possible. Appearing in adjacent lung were a median about 57 of the top 100 tumor clones.

Only in-frame clones appear in the TCRdb table, and some are missing; sequencing was by immunoSEQ multiplex PCR. The sample includes fewer than 40,000 clones, about 88% of them seen just once. The receptor was isolated from a female donor aged 60 or older with stage I lung adenocarcinoma. This chain connects TRBV28 to TRBJ2-1, with 11 bases fitting TRBD2. The material sequenced was peripheral blood, taken before any cancer treatment. CDR3: CASSSPLAGGDNEQFF. The CDR3 DNA follows: TGTGCCAGCAGTTCCCCGCTAGCGGGAGGCGACAATGAGCAGTTCTTC.